Each of the 32 T cell receptor beta chains below was sequenced from the same sample in a study of cytomegalovirus exposure and HLA in healthy donors. In the PCR, 60 Vbeta and 13 Jbeta primers were used. Sequencing was performed with immunoSEQ multiplex PCR; in TCRdb, only in-frame clones are kept and a portion is missing. Among about 150,000 clones, around 9.6% were seen once, and the ten largest hold 1.5% to 2%. Material: PBMCs. The receptor set was obtained from a male donor in good health and CMV-seronegative.

The CDR3 DNA follows: TGTGCCAGCAGTTTACAAAGGGGCACTGAAGCTTTCTTT. Amino acid sequence: CASSLQRGTEAFF. The chain is built from TRBV27 and TRBJ1-1, with TRBD1 as a possible D gene (5 bases). CDR1 and CDR2 from the germline V gene are MNHEY and SMNVEV (reference sequence). The CDR3 is made up of 13 amino acids. V lost 2 bases to trimming and J lost 4 bases, with 8 bases between them.

The chain joins TRBV6-5 to TRBJ2-5, with 10 nucleotides matching TRBD1. Germline V gene lookup returns CDR1 MNHEY and CDR2 SVGAGI. The junction had 6 bases not matched to a gene; V was cut back by 6 bases and J by 5 bases. The CDR3 consists of 14 residues. CDR3 bases: TGTGCCAGCAGCGGGACAGGGGTCGGGGAGACCCAGTACTTC. It codes for CASSGTGVGETQYF.

The sample holds a few counts of this clone. This chain connects TRBV4-1 to TRBJ1-2; TRBD1 might be the D (6 bases). The length of the CDR3 is 14 residues. The V end lost 6 bases, the J end lost 3 bases, and 14 bases lay between the germline ends. The germline V gene encodes CDR1 MGHRA and CDR2 YSYEKL. The CDR3 bases are TGCGCCAGCAGGGCAGGGGCATTGGACTATGGCTACACCTTC. It specifies CASRAGALDYGYTF.

This clone showed up just a few times. The chain is built from TRBV5-4 and TRBJ2-1, with 7 nucleotides matching TRBD2. The CDR3 covers 16 residues. After removal of 3 bases from V and 0 bases from J, the junction contained 6 bases not matched to a gene. Per germline, CDR1 SGHNT and CDR2 YYREEE (reference sequence). The CDR3 DNA reads TGTGCCAGCAGCTCGCGCCTAGCGGTCTCCTACAATGAGCAGTTCTTC. Protein: CASSSRLAVSYNEQFF.

V and J are TRBV29-1 and TRBJ2-7; D is unresolved. The CDR3 consists of 9 residues. The germline V and J ends were trimmed by 7 bases and 3 bases, with 4 bases remaining between them. Germline assignment: CDR1 SQVTM and CDR2 ANQGSEA. DNA of the CDR3: TGCAGCGCAGACTACGAGCAGTACTTC. Protein product: CSADYEQYF.

This clone was counted a few times. V is TRBV5-5 and J is TRBJ2-7; no reliable D call. Germline lookup yields CDR1 SGHKS and CDR2 YYEKEE (reference sequence). Deletions cut 4 bases from V and 1 base from J, with 3 bases between. This CDR3 has 11 amino acids. The CDR3 is CASSRSYEQYF. In nucleotides, the CDR3 is TGTGCCAGCAGCCGTTCCTACGAGCAGTACTTC.

This clone came up a few times. The rearrangement uses TRBV18 and TRBJ1-2; possible D gene TRBD1, 6 bases. Trimming took 2 bases from V and 6 from J, leaving 13 bases between them. The CDR3 is 14 amino acids. CDR1 is KGHSH and CDR2 is LQKENI in the germline V gene. CDR3: CASSPSGAGDGYTF. CDR3 nucleotide sequence: TGTGCCAGCTCACCAAGCGGGGCAGGGGATGGCTACACCTTC.

The gene calls are TRBV19 and TRBJ2-5; D possibly corresponds to TRBD2 (6 bases). Germline CDR1 and CDR2: LNHDA and SQIVND (reference sequence). Trimming took 1 base from V and 2 from J, leaving 14 bases between them. The CDR3 has 16 residues. CDR3 DNA: TGTGCCAGTAGTATAGTGACGGGGAGGCCACAAGAGACCCAGTACTTC. It specifies CASSIVTGRPQETQYF.

In its sample, this clone was seen a few times. The rearrangement uses TRBV6-6 and TRBJ1-5, with 11 bases identical to TRBD1. This CDR3 comprises 15 residues. The ends lost 2 bases at V and 7 bases at J; junction bases unmatched: 4. Germline values: CDR1 MNHNY, CDR2 SVGAGI (reference sequence). The CDR3 nucleotides are TGTGCCAGCAGTTACCGGGGGACAGGGGGACAGCCCCAGCATTTT. Protein: CASSYRGTGGQPQHF.

This chain connects TRBV5-4 to TRBJ1-1; TRBD1 is a possible D gene (5 bases). In germline, CDR1 is SGHNT, CDR2 YYREEE (reference sequence). The CDR3 runs to 15 residues. The ends were cut back, 0 bases at V and 2 bases at J, with 11 bases in the middle. CDR3 region: CASSLEGGVNTEAFF. As DNA, the CDR3 is TGTGCCAGCAGCTTGGAAGGAGGGGTTAACACTGAAGCTTTCTTT. Full variable domain (missing parts from reference TRBV5-4 and TRBJ1-1): ETGVTQSPTHLIKTRGQQVTLRCSSQSGHNTVSWYQQALGQGPQFIFQYYREEENGRGNFPPRFSGLQFPNYSSELNVNALELDDSALYLCASSLEGGVNTEAFFGQGTRLTVV.

This chain links TRBV11-2 with TRBJ2-7; 9 bases are a match to TRBD2. CDR3 size: 15 residues. The germline V gene encodes CDR1 SGHAT and CDR2 FQNNGV. After removal of 4 bases from V and 6 bases from J, the junction contained 10 bases not matched to a gene. The CDR3 loop reads CASSSRLAEGVEQYF. For the CDR3, the DNA is TGTGCCAGCAGCTCCCGACTAGCGGAGGGGGTCGAGCAGTACTTC.

CDR3 region: CASSEVSGGDNEQFF. CDR3 DNA: TGTGCCAGCAGTGAGGTTAGCGGGGGAGACAATGAGCAGTTCTTC. This chain links TRBV2 with TRBJ2-1; 9 nucleotides line up with TRBD2. This CDR3 comprises 15 residues. CDR1 and CDR2 (germline): SNHLY, FYNNEI. The ends lost 3 bases at V and 5 bases at J; junction bases unmatched: 5.

This clone was counted only a few times. Compared with germline, one end of the junction differs, possibly owing to a read error. The V gene is TRBV5-1, the J gene TRBJ2-2; 7 positions match TRBD2. CDR1 is SGHRS and CDR2 is YFSETQ in the germline V gene. The CDR3 contains 13 residues. The CDR3 protein is CTSTREGTGELFF. The CDR3 DNA sequence: TGCACCAGCACCAGGGAGGGCACCGGGGAGCTGTTTTTT.

Only a few counts were recorded for this clone. V is TRBV7-6 and J is TRBJ1-5; 10 positions agree with TRBD1. Germline CDR1 SGHVS, CDR2 FNYEAQ. The CDR3 contains 17 residues. The J segment lost 0 bases and the V segment lost 8 bases, leaving 10 bases of the junction unmatched. The CDR3 DNA follows: TGTGCCAGCGCGAGCGGGACAGGGGATTTTAGCAATCAGCCCCAGCATTTT. Its protein product is CASASGTGDFSNQPQHF.

The chain joins TRBV2 to TRBJ1-4; D might be TRBD1 (5 bases). The V end was cut by 6 bases, the J end by 0 bases, with 11 bases between. Germline CDR1 SNHLY, CDR2 FYNNEI. The CDR3 totals 15 residues. CDR3 protein: CASRGTGTTNEKLFF. CDR3 coding DNA: TGTGCCAGCAGGGGAACAGGAACAACTAATGAAAAACTGTTTTTT.

This clone turned up a few times. V gene TRBV10-3 combines with J gene TRBJ2-1; 9 nucleotides agree with TRBD1. J gave up 8 bases and V 0 bases, and 11 bases lay outside the gene matches. CDR3 length: 17 residues. Germline CDR1 is ENHRY and CDR2 is SYGVKD. The CDR3 bases are TGTGCCATCAGTGAGTCGACAGGGGGAAGGCAGAAGGATGAGCAGTTCTTC. Protein: CAISESTGGRQKDEQFF.

The chain is built from TRBV6-5 and TRBJ1-1, with D maybe TRBD1 (5 bases). Looked up from germline, CDR1 is MNHEY and CDR2 is SVGAGI. V was trimmed by 5 bases and J by 7 bases, leaving 20 bases between them. The CDR3 extends over 15 amino acids. DNA for the CDR3: TGTGCCAGCAGTCGAGGGGATAGGGGAGGAATTGAAGCTTTCTTT. Amino acids: CASSRGDRGGIEAFF.

In its sample, this clone was seen a few times. This chain links TRBV4-1 with TRBJ2-6, with 10 bases fitting TRBD1. CDR3 length equals 17 residues. CDR1 and CDR2 from the germline V gene are MGHRA and YSYEKL. V was pared by 2 bases and J by 4 bases, with 5 bases of the junction left unmatched. CDR3 loop: CASSQQTGGVGANVLTF. For the CDR3, the DNA is TGCGCCAGCAGCCAACAGACAGGGGGCGTCGGGGCCAACGTCCTGACTTTC.

At least ten counts were recorded for this clone. DNA for the CDR3: TGTGCCAGCAGTTCGCCGGACAGGTCTAATCAGCCCCAGCATTTT. Translation gives CASSSPDRSNQPQHF. The genes are TRBV6-6 and TRBJ1-5; 7 bases map to TRBD1. The CDR3 contains 15 residues. Germline V gene lookup returns CDR1 MNHNY and CDR2 SVGAGI (reference sequence). J was trimmed by 4 bases and V by 4 bases; bases with no gene match: 7.

This chain connects TRBV5-1 to TRBJ2-1; 9 nucleotides align to TRBD2. The CDR3 length is 15 residues. The V gene's germline CDR1 is SGHRS and CDR2 YFSETQ. The ends lost 2 bases at V and 2 bases at J; junction bases unmatched: 2. The CDR3 DNA reads as TGCGCCAGCAGCTTCTCTAGCGGGGCCTACAATGAGCAGTTCTTC. The encoded protein is CASSFSSGAYNEQFF.

A few counts support this clone. The rearrangement joins TRBV5-1 to TRBJ2-5; 11 bases map to TRBD2. In germline, CDR1 is SGHRS, CDR2 YFSETQ. The CDR3 runs to 16 residues. Unmatched junction bases numbered 9, after V lost 3 bases and J lost 5 bases. The CDR3 nucleotides are TGCGCCAGCAGCTGGACCCCGGGACTAGCGGTGGAGACCCAGTACTTC. This encodes CASSWTPGLAVETQYF.

A single count supports this clone. The chain uses TRBV11-1 and TRBJ2-5; D possibly corresponds to TRBD2 (6 bases). Germline V lookup: CDR1 SGHAT, CDR2 FQDESV (reference sequence). Deletions cut 5 bases from V and 7 bases from J, with 20 bases between. The CDR3 is made up of 15 amino acids. The CDR3 reads CASSPLEGAKGTQYF. The CDR3, as DNA: TGTGCCAGCAGCCCTCTGGAGGGCGCGAAGGGGACCCAGTACTTC.

This rearrangement joins TRBV19 to TRBJ2-1; the D gene is possibly TRBD1 (6 bases). This CDR3 contains 15 residues. V was pared by 1 base and J by 9 bases, with 16 bases between. Germline V gene lookup returns CDR1 LNHDA and CDR2 SQIVND (reference sequence). Here the CDR3 reads CASSIGAGVGAEQFF. Here the CDR3 DNA reads TGTGCCAGTAGTATAGGGGCAGGGGTAGGCGCTGAGCAGTTCTTC. Variable domain in full (rest from reference TRBV19 and TRBJ2-1): DGGITQSPKYLFRKEGQNVTLSCEQNLNHDAMYWYRQDPGQGLRLIYYSQIVNDFQKGDIAEGYSVSREKKESFPLTVTSAQKNPTAFYLCASSIGAGVGAEQFFGPGTRLTVL.

The chain has TRBV7-2 and TRBJ2-3, with a weak D call TRBD2 (6 bases). The CDR3 runs to 14 residues. The germline gives CDR1 SGHTA, CDR2 FQGNSA. Between the trimmed V and J ends, which lost 8 bases and 5 bases, there was a span of 17 bases. The CDR3 is CASSRAGKGDTQYF. In DNA, the CDR3 is TGTGCCAGCTCCCGGGCGGGGAAGGGAGATACGCAGTATTTT.

This clone was found a few times. V is TRBV4-3 and J is TRBJ2-3; D is undetermined. This CDR3 has 15 residues. V lost 0 bases and J 1 base, leaving 8 bases between the germline ends. Looked up from germline, CDR1 is LGHNA and CDR2 is YSLEER. The CDR3 DNA follows: TGCGCCAGCAGCCAAGATTGGCAGGGCACAGATACGCAGTATTTT. Translating it yields CASSQDWQGTDTQYF.

V gene TRBV5-1 combines with J gene TRBJ1-5, with 9 positions matching TRBD1. V was pared by 4 bases and J by 6 bases, with 2 bases of the junction left unmatched. CDR1 and CDR2 from the germline V gene are SGHRS and YFSETQ. The CDR3 covers 13 residues. The CDR3 DNA sequence: TGCGCCAGCAGCCCGGGACAGGGTCAGCCCCAGCATTTT. The encoded protein is CASSPGQGQPQHF.

This chain uses TRBV25-1 with TRBJ2-1, with a weak D call TRBD2 (5 bases). V lost 6 bases to trimming and J lost 12 bases, with 12 bases between them. Germline V CDR1 and CDR2: MGHDK, SYGVNS. The CDR3 is 11 amino acids. CDR3 coding DNA: TGTGCCAGCAGGAGCGGCAACCTGCAGTTCTTC. Translating it yields CASRSGNLQFF.

The chain joins TRBV9 to TRBJ2-1; 15 bases are shared with TRBD2. The germline V gene has CDR1 SGDLS and CDR2 YYNGEE. The CDR3 spans 15 residues. The trim removed 4 bases at V and 8 bases at J, leaving 4 bases unmatched. This CDR3 is CASSRTSGRAYEQFF. CDR3 coding DNA: TGTGCCAGCAGCCGGACTAGCGGGAGGGCCTATGAGCAGTTCTTC.

This clone was observed a handful of times. The chain uses TRBV5-5 and TRBJ2-7; TRBD1 aligns across 9 bases. CDR3 length: 15 residues. The J segment lost 2 bases and the V segment lost 2 bases, leaving 5 bases of the junction unmatched. CDR1 and CDR2 from the germline V gene are SGHKS and YYEKEE (reference sequence). In nucleotides, the CDR3 is TGTGCCAGCAGCTTACAGGGGGCGCCCACCTACGAGCAGTACTTC. It specifies CASSLQGAPTYEQYF.

The chain combines TRBV6-1 with TRBJ2-5; no clear D gene. The germline V gene encodes CDR1 MNHNS and CDR2 SASEGT. The CDR3 runs to 13 residues. V lost 6 bases, J lost 2 bases, and 10 bases lay in between. CDR3 sequence (DNA): TGTGCCAGCAGACTGGCAGGACAAGAGACCCAGTACTTC. Its protein product is CASRLAGQETQYF.

This clone was observed a handful of times. The chain has TRBV4-3 and TRBJ1-5; D is uncertain. V was pared by 4 bases and J by 3 bases, with 16 bases between. CDR3 length equals 16 residues. Germline V gene data show CDR1 as LGHNA and CDR2 as YSLEER. This chain's CDR3 is CASSRSRLTVNQPQHF. In DNA, the CDR3 is TGCGCCAGCAGCCGCTCTCGGCTCACAGTCAATCAGCCCCAGCATTTT.

V and J are TRBV5-8 and TRBJ2-3; 13 bases are shared with TRBD2. J was trimmed by 0 bases and V by 4 bases; bases with no gene match: 8. The CDR3 sequence is 18 residues long. Germline CDR1 is SGHTS and CDR2 is YDEGEE. The CDR3 region is CASSPGTSGDPSTDTQYF. CDR3 DNA: TGTGCCAGCAGCCCCGGGACTAGCGGGGACCCTAGCACAGATACGCAGTATTTT.